This T cell receptor beta chain was obtained from a study of cytomegalovirus exposure and HLA in healthy donors (dated by TCRdb to about 2017). Regarding the study in general: In an earlier analysis of fewer than 750 of the donors, around 290 Gb of sequence data and about 110 million unique TCR beta sequences from 150 million to 200 million T cells were reported. An early release that covered some 630 HLA-typed donors contained approximately 300 gigabases of sequencing data and 85 million to 100 million unique TCR sequences. Among the roughly 370 genotyped donors, under 90% belonged to the genetic ancestry cluster associated with self-reported Caucasian donors. The study aimed to test whether signatures of past pathogen exposure could be identified by cataloging public T cell receptors. The T cell repertoires of 550 to 850 subjects were profiled by immunosequencing and related to cytomegalovirus serostatus. Along with the approximately 650-subject first cohort, a separate validation cohort of some 130 different subjects was used. To predict cytomegalovirus infection status, the study combined high-throughput TCR immunosequencing, statistical association of individual TCRs with disease status, and machine learning. In a later analysis, previously published TCR beta repertoires from about 670 donors were re-analyzed and high-resolution HLA genotyping was added so that TCR occurrence patterns could be studied. The later analysis used no new phenotypic data to find candidate immune exposures, relying instead on TCR beta sequences and their occurrence across donors. An earlier analysis of 587 of the donors applied high-throughput TCR beta sequencing to assess whether each TCR beta V gene segment acted as functional or pseudogenic. Donor age, sex, ethnicity and CMV serostatus were collected together with the repertoire data. A later genetic analysis used genome-wide SNP genotypes for about 65% of the 666 donors, treating that subset as a discovery cohort. All discovery cohort repertoires had been generated using a single sequencing platform. Class I and class II HLA loci were covered by the typing at four-digit resolution. Typing coverage differed by locus: A, B, C, DRB1 and DQB1 were typed in about 620-640 donors, DQA1 in roughly 500, DPA1 in 600 to 610, and DPB1 in just under 490. Several DR-DQ haplotypes were handled as single units for association and clustering because linkage in the cohort was strong. On average, over 200,000 unique TCR beta nucleotide sequences were sequenced per donor among fewer than 500 genotyped donors of the cohort, with roughly 18% of those sequences being non-productive. The paper's findings and limits, for the study overall: A further reported finding was that TCR beta sequences accurately predicted the HLA-A and HLA-B alleles for most subjects in the first cohort. V-gene and J-gene trimming of TCR beta chains was associated with a missense DCLRE1C variant in a later genetic analysis, and the association was replicated in an independent cohort. The earlier analysis of fewer than 750 of the donors excluded 15 to 20 rarely observed V segments, including chromosome 9 orphons, because counts were too low. A later analysis found that HLA-associated TCR beta chains were more clonally expanded and had lower generation probabilities than equally common non-associated chains. In both the original and validation cohorts, the classifier was reported to diagnose cytomegalovirus status with high specificity and sensitivity. A later analysis found that TCR association rates varied across HLA loci, with DRB1 alleles showing the most associated TCRs and HLA-C alleles the fewest. A later genetic analysis reported fewer N-insertions in productive TCRs among donors in an Asian-associated ancestry cluster than the roughly 690-donor mean. The study listed 150 to 200 TCR beta chains as associated with cytomegalovirus. Because the 87-base-pair reads could not distinguish some IMGT-functional V segments, including TRBV6-2 and TRBV6-3, those segments were excluded. A later analysis reported that several top co-occurrence clusters appeared linked to parvovirus B19, influenza, CMV and Epstein-Barr virus. Most TCR sequences were observed very rarely across donors, whereas some public TCRs were present in many individuals. A group of highly shared sequence variants was considered likely to be a technical artifact of the sequencing pipeline. According to the authors, the approach could potentially be generalized to other disease states and immunological phenotypes. Broadly in line with IMGT annotations, most TCR beta V segments showed up in productive rearrangements about 87% or about 30% of the time in an earlier analysis of under 700 of the donors. When HLA alleles, especially DR and DQ, strongly co-occurred, TCR associations were difficult to assign to individual alleles. Correlated functional status among segregating V segments might be attributable to linkage disequilibrium, but an unknown experimental factor could not be ruled out. In vitro tests confirmed that a few of the cytomegalovirus-associated TCR beta chains recognize cytomegalovirus antigens. CMV serostatus was the only immune exposure information available for the cohort. A later analysis found that most CMV-associated TCR beta chains appeared HLA-restricted, with HLA associations seemingly driven largely by CMV exposure. Presence/absence analyses assumed roughly uniform sequencing depth across donors, an assumption that may not hold. In this cohort, only TCR beta chains were sequenced, and detectable features were limited by the absence of alpha or paired-chain data. Because HLA typing was missing for some donors at each locus, association tests included only the typed subset. A later analysis associated roughly 17,000 TCR beta sequences with specific HLA alleles at a false discovery rate of 0.05.

The germline V gene supplies CDR1 SGHRS and CDR2 YFSETQ. The germline V end is reduced by 1 base and the J end by 1 base; junction bases left unmatched: 5. The CDR3 numbers 16 residues from cysteine through phenylalanine. This entry keeps only the CDR3 DNA: 48 bases, framed from base 1. The cohort was made up of 500 to 800 healthy bone marrow donors. All cohort members were sampled while nominally healthy, although unrecorded immune exposures were likely present. The donor tested CMV seronegative and was one of the 352 seronegative cohort members. A peripheral blood sample was provided by each donor, and peripheral blood mononuclear cells were used for TCR beta sequencing. The Qiagen DNeasy Blood Extraction Kit was used to extract genomic DNA from the blood cell samples. As to this clone: It has no known antigen specificity. No quality values exist for individual bases; no much larger clone is one base distant.

Library preparation was by the immunoSEQ multiplex PCR assay. A mixture of 60 forward primers for TCR Vbeta segments and 13 reverse primers for TCR Jbeta segments was used in the multiplex PCR. A multiplex PCR assay on genomic DNA amplified the CDR3 region of rearranged TCR beta genes. Amplified TCR beta libraries were sequenced as 87-base-pair reads on the Illumina HiSeq System. In the authors' own workflow: In a later analysis, some 80 million unique TCR beta chains were counted across the 500 to 700 repertoires, and around 11 million of these chains were shared by at least two donors. A nearest-neighbor algorithm error-corrected the raw reads and collapsed the reads into unique sequences, merging closely related sequences to remove PCR and sequencing errors. V, D and J gene segments were assigned by aligning CDR3 sequences to IMGT reference sequences. For a sequence to be retained, a match of at least six nucleotides to both a V gene segment and a J gene segment was required. A rearrangement counted as productive if the CDR3 had no stop codons and remained in frame with V and J, and every other rearrangement counted as non-productive. Following IMGT convention, CDR3 was defined as the stretch from the second conserved V-encoded cysteine to the conserved J-encoded phenylalanine. The earlier analysis of some 550 of the donors excluded any sequence lacking an unambiguous match to a single V gene segment. In an earlier analysis of approximately 500 of the donors, a V segment was called functional when productive rearrangements were above 56.7%, and segregating when the standard deviation between donors exceeded 5%. A statistical classification framework was built for diagnosing cytomegalovirus status from the catalog of TCR beta chain sequences. In a later analysis, TCR nucleotide sequences were compared against IMGT/GENE-DB human TR gene sequences so that V and J genes could be assigned. A later analysis assigned CDR3 sequences and most-parsimonious VDJ recombination scenarios with the TCRdist pipeline. In a later analysis, each TCR beta chain was defined by its CDR3 amino acid sequence together with its V-gene family, and reads lacking a unique V-gene family were excluded. As a way to deal with suspected cross-contamination and a sequencing artifact, a later analysis dropped hundreds of nucleotide sequences that were highly shared and had low generation probability. In a later analysis, a clonal expansion index was calculated for each public chain from normalized within-repertoire ranks of inferred template counts. Generation probabilities in a later analysis came from a VDJ recombination model fitted to out-of-frame rearrangements, and those results were checked against IGoR. Hypergeometric tests were used in a later analysis to score TCR-TCR, TCR-HLA and TCR-CMV co-occurrence, with a repertoire-size bias correction applied to the TCR pairs. In a later analysis, false discovery rates were estimated by permuting HLA or CMV assignments 20 times. A later analysis grouped co-occurring TCRs with DBSCAN, adding TCRdist sequence similarity when clustering within HLA-allele-positive subsets. Co-occurrence clustering excluded repertoires with fewer than 30,000 or more than 120,000 public chains, plus five with anomalous nucleotide sharing. The immuneACCESS repertoire file appears here via TCRdb, limited to in-frame rearrangements. These files lack a portion of the clones; in checked studies, under half of the deficit traces to unresolved V genes, and the cause of the others is not known. The DNA was the basis for D and trimming; V, J and clone size are from that table. Across this sample there are 90,000 to 100,000 clones, with roughly 71% seen only once. The top ten clonotypes cover roughly 2.8% of the sample.

The sequence links TRBV5-1 to TRBJ1-2; 9 bases in the junction line up with TRBD1. Sequenced input: PBMCs. The TCR sequence derives from a man aged 50 to 60 in good health and CMV-seronegative. The CDR3 protein: CASSLTAGQGNYGYTF. The DNA sequence follows: TGCGCCAGCAGCTTGACCGCGGGACAGGGTAACTATGGCTACACCTTC.